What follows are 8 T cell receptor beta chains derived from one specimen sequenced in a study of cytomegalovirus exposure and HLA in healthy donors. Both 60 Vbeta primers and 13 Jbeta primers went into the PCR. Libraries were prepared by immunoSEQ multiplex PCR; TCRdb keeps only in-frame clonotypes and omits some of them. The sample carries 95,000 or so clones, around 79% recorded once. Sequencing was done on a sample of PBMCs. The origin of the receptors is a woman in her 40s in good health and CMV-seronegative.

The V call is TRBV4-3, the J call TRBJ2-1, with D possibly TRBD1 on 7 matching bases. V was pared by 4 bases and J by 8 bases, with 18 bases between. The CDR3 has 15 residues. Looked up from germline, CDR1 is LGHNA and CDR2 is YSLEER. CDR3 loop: CASSPLTGRLDEQFF. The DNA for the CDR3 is TGCGCCAGCAGCCCTCTGACAGGGAGGTTGGATGAGCAGTTCTTC.

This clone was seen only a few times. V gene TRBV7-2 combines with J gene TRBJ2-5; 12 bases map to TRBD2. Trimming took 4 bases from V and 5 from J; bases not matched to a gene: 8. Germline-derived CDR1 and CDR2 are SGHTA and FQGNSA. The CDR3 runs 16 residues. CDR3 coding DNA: TGTGCCAGCAGCTCTAGACTAGCGGGGGCGTTTGAGACCCAGTACTTC. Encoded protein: CASSSRLAGAFETQYF. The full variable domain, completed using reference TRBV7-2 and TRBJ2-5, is GAGVSQSPSNKVTEKGKDVELRCDPISGHTALYWYRQSLGQGLEFLIYFQGNSAPDKSGLPSDRFSAERTGGSVSTLTIQRTQQEDSAVYLCASSSRLAGAFETQYFGPGTRLLVL.

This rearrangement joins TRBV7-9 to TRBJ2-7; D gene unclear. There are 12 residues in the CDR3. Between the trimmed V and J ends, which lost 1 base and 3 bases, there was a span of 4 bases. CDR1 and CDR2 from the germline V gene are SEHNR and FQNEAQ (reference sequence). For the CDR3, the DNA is TGTGCCAGCAGCTTAGTTAGCTACGAGCAGTACTTC. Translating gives CASSLVSYEQYF.

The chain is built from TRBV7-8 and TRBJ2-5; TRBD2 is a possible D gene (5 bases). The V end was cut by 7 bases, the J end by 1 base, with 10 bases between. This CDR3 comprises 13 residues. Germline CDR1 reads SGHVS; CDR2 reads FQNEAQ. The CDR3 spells CASKADLQETQYF. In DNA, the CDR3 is TGTGCCAGCAAAGCGGACCTCCAAGAGACCCAGTACTTC.

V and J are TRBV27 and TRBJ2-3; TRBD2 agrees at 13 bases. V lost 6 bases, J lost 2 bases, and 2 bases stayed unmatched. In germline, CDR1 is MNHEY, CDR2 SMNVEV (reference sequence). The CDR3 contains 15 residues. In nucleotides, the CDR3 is TGTGCCAGCAGGGGACTAGCGGGGATCACAGATACGCAGTATTTT. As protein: CASRGLAGITDTQYF.

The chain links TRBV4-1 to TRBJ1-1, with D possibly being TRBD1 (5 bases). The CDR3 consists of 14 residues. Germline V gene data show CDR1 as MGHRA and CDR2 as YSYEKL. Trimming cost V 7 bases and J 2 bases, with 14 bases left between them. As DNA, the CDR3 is TGCGCCAGCAAGTTAGGGGACTCTAACACTGAAGCTTTCTTT. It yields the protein CASKLGDSNTEAFF.

CDR3 nucleotides: TGTGCCAGCAGCTTGCAACAGCTAGCGGGGGGTAGTGAGCAGTTCTTC. It specifies CASSLQQLAGGSEQFF. The V and J genes are TRBV7-2 and TRBJ2-1; TRBD2 aligns across 11 bases. Germline-derived CDR1 and CDR2 are SGHTA and FQGNSA. The trim removed 3 bases at V and 9 bases at J, leaving 10 bases unmatched. CDR3 size: 16 residues.

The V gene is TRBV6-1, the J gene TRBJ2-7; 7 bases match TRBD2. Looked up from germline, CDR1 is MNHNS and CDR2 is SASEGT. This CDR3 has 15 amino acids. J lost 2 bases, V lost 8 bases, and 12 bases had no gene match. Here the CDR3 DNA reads TGTGCCAGCCTCCGGGGGGTAGTCTCGCCCTACGAGCAGTACTTC. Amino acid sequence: CASLRGVVSPYEQYF.